The rows below give T cell receptor beta chains drawn from one sample of a study of blood T cell repertoires in COVID-19. TCRdb's table, derived via immunoSEQ multiplex PCR, lists solely in-frame clones and lacks some. The data hold roughly 180,000 clones, with 82% observed a single time. The sequenced material came from peripheral blood. These receptor sequences come from a woman at least 80 years old with active or convalescent COVID-19. Each CDR3 is given with its conserved first and last residue. D genes are given only for firm matches. A row's size may be missing; if present it is once, few, many or a size class.

D gene	V gene	clone size	J gene	CDR3 protein	CDR3 DNA
NA	TRBV5-5	NA	TRBJ1-1	CASSLSTFTEAFF	TGTGCCAGCAGCTTAAGTACTTTCACTGAAGCTTTCTTT
NA	TRBV18	NA	TRBJ2-4	CASSLGGAAKNIQYF	TGTGCCAGCTCCCTGGGGGGGGCAGCCAAAAACATTCAGTACTTC
NA	TRBV5-1	NA	TRBJ2-3	CASSLEGVSTDTQYF	TGCGCCAGCAGCTTGGAGGGGGTGAGCACAGATACGCAGTATTTT
NA	TRBV5-1	NA	TRBJ1-5	CASSSSGPDQPQHF	TGCGCCAGCAGCTCATCAGGCCCGGATCAGCCCCAGCATTTT
NA	TRBV20-1	NA	TRBJ1-1	CSARGYRSFF	TGCAGTGCTAGAGGCTACAGGTCTTTCTTT
NA	TRBV5-1	NA	TRBJ1-1	CASSFLQGSGAEAFF	TGCGCCAGCAGCTTTCTCCAGGGGAGTGGGGCTGAAGCTTTCTTT
TRBD2	TRBV5-1	once	TRBJ2-1	CASSLGGLAGAVVDNEQFF	TGCGCCAGCAGCTTGGGGGGACTAGCGGGAGCCGTTGTTGACAATGAGCAGTTCTTC
NA	TRBV28	NA	TRBJ1-2	CASSQGPYGYTF	TGTGCCAGCAGTCAGGGTCCCTATGGCTACACCTTC
TRBD1	TRBV28	NA	TRBJ2-3	CASSLFGTEKGTQYF	TGTGCCAGCAGTTTATTTGGGACAGAAAAGGGTACGCAGTATTTT
TRBD2	TRBV19	NA	TRBJ2-5	CASSGSGRILETQYF	TGTGCCAGTAGTGGTAGCGGGAGGATCCTAGAGACCCAGTACTTC
NA	TRBV2	NA	TRBJ1-1	CASKTDMNTEAFF	TGTGCCAGCAAGACAGATATGAACACTGAAGCTTTCTTT
NA	TRBV6-1	NA	TRBJ1-6	CASSEGGRANSPLHF	TGTGCCAGCAGTGAAGGGGGCAGGGCTAATTCACCCCTCCACTTT
NA	TRBV6-4	NA	TRBJ1-5	CASRFQGNQPQHF	TGTGCCAGCAGGTTTCAGGGGAATCAGCCCCAGCATTTT
TRBD2	TRBV7-2	NA	TRBJ2-3	CASSLDRAGGTDTQYF	TGTGCCAGCAGCTTAGATCGAGCGGGAGGGACAGATACGCAGTATTTT
NA	TRBV6-5	NA	TRBJ1-1	CASSYRGDSNTEAFF	TGTGCCAGCAGTTACCGGGGGGACTCGAACACTGAAGCTTTCTTT
NA	TRBV27	NA	TRBJ2-3	CASSSVVTDTQYF	TGTGCCAGCTCTAGCGTCGTCACAGATACGCAGTATTTT
TRBD1	TRBV5-1	NA	TRBJ2-7	CASRQQGARRYEQYF	TGCGCCAGCAGACAGCAGGGGGCGCGGCGGTACGAGCAGTACTTC
NA	TRBV4-1	NA	TRBJ1-3	CASSRDPQTGSGNTIYF	TGCGCCAGCAGCCGAGATCCCCAAACGGGGTCTGGAAACACCATATATTTT
NA	TRBV11-2	NA	TRBJ1-2	CASSLRVRDYGYTF	TGTGCCAGCAGCTTAAGGGTCAGGGACTATGGCTACACCTTC
NA	TRBV7-9	NA	TRBJ2-2	CASSLALGSNTGELFF	TGTGCCAGCAGCTTAGCGTTGGGCTCGAACACCGGGGAGCTGTTTTTT
NA	TRBV6-6	NA	TRBJ1-4	CASSYPLDRSNRELFF	TGTGCCAGCAGCTACCCTCTCGACAGGTCGAATCGGGAACTGTTTTTT
TRBD2	TRBV13	NA	TRBJ2-2	CASSLTEGGRRAGELFF	TGTGCCAGCAGCCTCACAGAGGGCGGGAGACGGGCCGGGGAGCTGTTTTTT
NA	TRBV14	NA	TRBJ1-2	CASSQGAYGYTF	TGTGCCAGCAGCCAAGGAGCCTATGGCTACACCTTC
NA	TRBV30	once	TRBJ1-3	CAWSPGFNGNTIYF	TGTGCCTGGAGTCCGGGGTTCAATGGAAACACCATATATTTT
TRBD1	TRBV6-6	few	TRBJ1-1	CASSTTGGNTEAFF	TGTGCCAGCAGTACCACAGGGGGGAACACTGAAGCTTTCTTT
NA	TRBV12-5	NA	TRBJ2-1	CASGLTGPSNNEQFF	TGTGCTAGTGGTTTAACAGGGCCCTCCAACAATGAGCAGTTCTTC
TRBD1	TRBV30	NA	TRBJ2-5	CAWSRLRGKLEETQYF	TGTGCCTGGAGCCGTCTCAGGGGGAAACTAGAAGAGACCCAGTACTTC
NA	TRBV6-5	NA	TRBJ1-5	CASRTAGGENQPQHF	TGTGCCAGCAGAACGGCGGGGGGCGAGAATCAGCCCCAGCATTTT
NA	TRBV19	NA	TRBJ2-1	CASSRDTYNEQFF	TGTGCCAGTAGTAGGGACACCTACAATGAGCAGTTCTTC
TRBD1	TRBV10-1	NA	TRBJ1-5	CASRQGATQPQHF	TGCGCCAGCAGACAGGGGGCGACTCAGCCCCAGCATTTT
NA	TRBV18	NA	TRBJ1-1	CASSPPWGHTEAFF	TGTGCCAGCTCACCACCTTGGGGGCACACTGAAGCTTTCTTT
NA	TRBV3-1/TRBV3-2	NA	TRBJ2-3	CASSQPGYTDTQYF	TGTGCCAGCAGCCAACCGGGATACACAGATACGCAGTATTTT
TRBD1	TRBV6-5	NA	TRBJ2-7	CASSLYGQVREQYF	TGTGCCAGCAGTCTCTACGGACAGGTCCGCGAGCAGTACTTC
TRBD2	TRBV15	NA	TRBJ2-1	CATSSPSGYNEQFF	TGTGCCACCAGCAGTCCTAGCGGGTACAATGAGCAGTTCTTC
NA	TRBV4-2	NA	TRBJ2-3	CASSQASTDSTDTQYF	TGTGCCAGCAGCCAAGCCTCGACAGACAGCACAGATACGCAGTATTTT
NA	TRBV18	NA	TRBJ2-2	CASSPVLLKNTGELFF	TGTGCCAGCTCACCCGTCTTACTCAAGAACACCGGGGAGCTGTTTTTT
TRBD1	TRBV5-1	few	TRBJ2-7	CASSAGDRGYEQYF	TGCGCCAGCAGCGCCGGGGACAGGGGCTACGAGCAGTACTTC
NA	TRBV21-1	NA	TRBJ2-7	CASSRDRESYEQYF	TGTGCCAGCAGCCGGGACAGGGAGTCATACGAGCAGTACTTC
NA	TRBV5-1	NA	TRBJ2-5	CASSPQGGETQYF	TGCGCCAGCAGTCCCCAGGGGGGAGAGACCCAGTACTTC
NA	TRBV6-5	few	TRBJ1-4	CASSYSGGQGEKLFF	TGTGCCAGCAGTTACTCCGGGGGGCAGGGAGAAAAACTGTTTTTT
TRBD2	TRBV4-1	NA	TRBJ2-5	CASSQRLSGRAGETQYF	TGCGCCAGCAGCCAAAGGCTTAGCGGGAGGGCCGGGGAGACCCAGTACTTC
NA	TRBV5-1	NA	TRBJ1-4	CASSLLGQPTNEKLFF	TGCGCCAGCAGCTTGCTAGGACAGCCAACTAATGAAAAACTGTTTTTT
NA	TRBV6-6	NA	TRBJ1-1	CASTHLQGMNTEAFF	TGTGCCAGCACGCACCTCCAGGGTATGAACACTGAAGCTTTCTTT
NA	TRBV19	once	TRBJ2-1	CASSLGRGIYNEQFF	TGTGCCAGTAGTCTGGGCAGGGGTATTTACAATGAGCAGTTCTTC
TRBD1	TRBV5-8	NA	TRBJ1-1	CASGRQGFENTEAFF	TGTGCCAGCGGACGACAGGGGTTTGAGAACACTGAAGCTTTCTTT
NA	TRBV24-1	NA	TRBJ2-1	CATGTSYNEQFF	TGTGCCACCGGGACATCCTACAATGAGCAGTTCTTC
TRBD1	TRBV5-1	NA	TRBJ1-2	CASSFRGRGGYTF	TGCGCCAGCAGCTTTAGGGGGCGAGGAGGCTACACCTTC
TRBD2	TRBV7-9	NA	TRBJ2-7	CASSLSLAVSYEQYF	TGTGCCAGCAGCTTGTCACTAGCGGTCTCCTACGAGCAGTACTTC
NA	TRBV20-1	NA	TRBJ2-3	CSAVARDTQYF	TGCAGTGCGGTCGCTAGGGATACGCAGTATTTT
NA	TRBV7-8	once	TRBJ2-3	CASSAGDTQYF	TGTGCCAGCAGCGCCGGGGATACGCAGTATTTT
NA	TRBV9	NA	TRBJ2-5	CASSVAAGRFGETQYF	TGTGCCAGCAGCGTAGCGGCAGGCCGATTTGGGGAGACCCAGTACTTC
NA	TRBV29-1	once	TRBJ1-1	CSARVSLNTEAFF	TGCAGCGCTAGAGTATCCCTGAACACTGAAGCTTTCTTT
NA	TRBV12-3/TRBV12-4	NA	TRBJ1-5	CASRARGNQPQHF	TGTGCCAGCAGAGCCCGAGGCAATCAGCCCCAGCATTTT
TRBD2	TRBV7-7	NA	TRBJ2-2	CASSPKSGRTPGELFF	TGTGCCAGCAGCCCCAAGAGCGGGAGGACCCCCGGGGAGCTGTTTTTT